The next 13 T cell receptor beta chains were all read from a single sample in a study of blood T cell repertoires in COVID-19. The method was immunoSEQ multiplex PCR; TCRdb's version includes in-frame clones alone and lacks a portion of them. This table holds 250,000 to 350,000 clones, about 86% found once. Sequencing was done on a sample of peripheral blood. The source is a person aged 70 to 80 with COVID-19, enrolled during active disease.

The chain is built from TRBV2 and TRBJ1-1; weak D call: TRBD1 (5 bases). The CDR3 is 16 amino acids. The V gene lost 3 bases and the J gene lost 4 bases, with 18 bases spanning the gap. Looked up from germline, CDR1 is SNHLY and CDR2 is FYNNEI. CDR3 in amino acids: CASSEFSNRRGTEAFF. The CDR3 bases are TGTGCCAGCAGTGAGTTCTCCAACAGGAGGGGCACTGAAGCTTTCTTT. The full variable domain, in which reference TRBV2 and TRBJ1-1 provide the parts outside the CDR3, is EPEVTQTPSHQVTQMGQEVILRCVPISNHLYFYWYRQILGQKVEFLVSFYNNEISEKSEIFDDQFSVERPDGSNFTLKIRSTKLEDSAMYFCASSEFSNRRGTEAFFGQGTRLTVV.

This chain uses TRBV24-1 with TRBJ2-1; D remains ambiguous. Germline loops: CDR1 KGHDR, CDR2 SFDVKD. The CDR3 extends over 14 amino acids. The germline V and J ends were trimmed by 3 bases and 4 bases, with 9 bases remaining between them. The CDR3 coding sequence is TGTGCCACCAGTGATAACCAGATTTACAATGAGCAGTTCTTC. Protein sequence: CATSDNQIYNEQFF.

The V gene is TRBV5-1, the J gene TRBJ2-1; 8 bases line up with TRBD2. Germline V gene data show CDR1 as SGHRS and CDR2 as YFSETQ. V was clipped by 10 bases and J by 8 bases; unmatched bases: 8. This CDR3 spans 12 amino acids. The CDR3 loop reads CARAAGGDEQFF. CDR3 coding DNA: TGCGCCCGCGCGGCCGGGGGGGATGAGCAGTTCTTC. The whole variable domain, remainder taken from reference TRBV5-1 and TRBJ2-1, is KAGVTQTPRYLIKTRGQQVTLSCSPISGHRSVSWYQQTPGQGLQFLFEYFSETQRNKGNFPGRFSGRQFSNSRSEMNVSTLELGDSALYLCARAAGGDEQFFGPGTRLTVL.

The chain couples TRBV9 to TRBJ2-7; D unclear. The CDR3 covers 15 residues. V was trimmed by 0 bases and J by 0 bases, leaving 10 bases between them. The germline CDR1 and CDR2 sequences are SGDLS and YYNGEE. The CDR3 DNA follows: TGTGCCAGCAGCGTAGGAGTTGCGAGCTCCTACGAGCAGTACTTC. As protein: CASSVGVASSYEQYF.

The chain is built from TRBV28 and TRBJ1-2, with TRBD1 as a possible D gene (5 bases). V shed 4 bases and J shed 4 bases, with 13 bases lying between them. CDR3 length equals 14 residues. Germline V gene lookup returns CDR1 MDHEN and CDR2 SYDVKM. CDR3: CASSSAATAYGYTF. The CDR3 region has the DNA TGTGCCAGCAGTTCCGCCGCGACAGCCTATGGCTACACCTTC.

The genes are TRBV18 and TRBJ2-2, with 8 bases matching TRBD2. CDR3 size: 17 residues. Germline-derived CDR1 and CDR2 are KGHSH and LQKENI. The ends lost 1 base at V and 4 bases at J; junction bases unmatched: 8. The CDR3 is CASSPQITAGGTGELFF. The DNA of the CDR3 is TGTGCCAGCTCACCACAGATAACGGCGGGAGGCACCGGGGAGCTGTTTTTT.

The V call is TRBV6-4, the J call TRBJ2-3; maybe TRBD2 (5 bases). Germline values: CDR1 MRHNA, CDR2 SNTAGT. V was clipped by 6 bases and J by 0 bases, with 13 bases between them. This CDR3 has 15 residues. In DNA, the CDR3 is TGTGCCAGCAGACGCGGGTTTACTAGCACAGATACGCAGTATTTT. This codes for CASRRGFTSTDTQYF.

This sequence joins TRBV19 and TRBJ2-3; 7 bases are shared with TRBD1. This CDR3 is built from 15 residues. Germline CDR1 and CDR2: LNHDA and SQIVND (reference sequence). The trim removed 5 bases at V and 2 bases at J, leaving 7 bases unmatched. The CDR3 protein is CASSETGTDTDTQYF. DNA for the CDR3: TGTGCCAGTAGTGAAACCGGGACAGACACAGATACGCAGTATTTT.

The chain couples TRBV4-3 to TRBJ2-1, with 7 bases fitting TRBD2. The CDR3 loop spans 15 amino acids. Germline V gives CDR1 LGHNA, CDR2 YSLEER. V shed 2 bases and J 4 bases; nucleotides not matched to a gene: 5. CDR3 sequence: CASSQSREGYNEQFF. The CDR3, as DNA: TGCGCCAGCAGCCAATCTAGGGAGGGTTACAATGAGCAGTTCTTC.

V is TRBV27 and J is TRBJ1-6; TRBD1 might be the D (6 bases). This CDR3 comprises 14 residues. Looked up from germline, CDR1 is MNHEY and CDR2 is SMNVEV (reference sequence). The V end was cut by 6 bases, the J end by 10 bases, with 16 bases between. CDR3 DNA sequence: TGTGCCAGCAGACCAACAGGGAGGGGATCACCCCTCCACTTT. This encodes CASRPTGRGSPLHF.

The chain has TRBV2 and TRBJ2-7; 7 bases align to TRBD1. The length of the CDR3 is 16 residues. CDR1 and CDR2 (germline): SNHLY, FYNNEI. Trimming took 3 bases from V and 6 from J; bases not matched to a gene: 14. CDR3 bases: TGTGCCAGCAGTGATATAGGGGGCAACCCGGTAGGCGAGCAGTACTTC. Amino acids: CASSDIGGNPVGEQYF.

This chain connects TRBV19 to TRBJ2-1; TRBD1 agrees at 9 bases. J was trimmed by 6 bases and V by 4 bases; bases with no gene match: 10. The germline gives CDR1 LNHDA, CDR2 SQIVND (reference sequence). The CDR3 is 16 residues long. The CDR3 loop is CASSRQTGQGTNEQFF. CDR3 DNA sequence: TGTGCCAGTAGTAGACAAACGGGACAGGGTACCAATGAGCAGTTCTTC.

The gene calls are TRBV7-8 and TRBJ2-7, with 8 bases identical to TRBD1. With V trimmed by 2 bases and J by 4 bases, 19 bases remained unmatched. Germline CDR1 SGHVS, CDR2 FQNEAQ. This CDR3 has 19 amino acids. The CDR3 region is CASSLTDRVHFTRPYEQYF. DNA of the CDR3: TGTGCCAGCAGCTTAACGGACAGGGTCCACTTCACCCGACCATACGAGCAGTACTTC.